These 29 T cell receptor beta chains were all obtained from the same sample, sequenced in a study of Graves' ophthalmopathy and Graves' hyperthyroidism. CDR3 regions of TCR beta were amplified from RNA transcripts. An opening RT-PCR round employed HTBI primers and preceded a second-round multiplex PCR. TCRdb itself ran the multiplex PCR reads through MiXCR, one entry per CDR3 protein. The sample records more than 550,000 distinct CDR3 sequences, under 50% being singletons. Sequencing input: peripheral blood. These receptor sequences come from an adult man with Graves' ophthalmopathy.

This clonotype was counted ten times or more. This chain uses TRBV7-2 with TRBJ2-7; a possible D gene is TRBD1 (6 bases). V was clipped by 2 bases and J by 7 bases, with 21 bases between them. CDR3 length: 16 residues. CDR1 and CDR2 from the germline V gene are SGHTA and FQGNSA. The CDR3 sequence is CASSLLLTGSSGEQYF. In DNA form, the CDR3 reads TGTGCCAGCAGCTTACTGTTGACAGGAAGTTCGGGTGAGCAGTACTTC.

V is TRBV2 and J is TRBJ2-1; 12 bases match TRBD2. The junction had 4 bases not matched to a gene; V was cut back by 2 bases and J by 8 bases. The CDR3 contains 15 residues. Germline V gene sequence: CDR1 SNHLY, CDR2 FYNNEI. The CDR3 DNA reads as TGTGCCAGCAGTGAATTGACTAGCGGGAGTTATGAGCAGTTCTTC. This sequence encodes CASSELTSGSYEQFF.

J is TRBJ2-2 and V is TRBV9; 12 positions agree with TRBD2. V lost 0 bases and J lost 7; bases outside the gene matches: 16. The CDR3 extends over 20 amino acids. The germline V gene encodes CDR1 SGDLS and CDR2 YYNGEE. The CDR3 protein is CASSVAASSLAGGHVGELFF. The DNA for the CDR3 is TGTGCCAGCAGCGTAGCCGCCTCGAGTCTAGCGGGGGGGCATGTCGGGGAGCTGTTTTTT.

This clonotype was recorded many times. CDR3 in amino acids: CASSDWVNYGYTF. In DNA, the CDR3 is TGTGCCAGCAGTGACTGGGTTAACTATGGCTACACCTTC. The chain joins TRBV6-1 to TRBJ1-2; no firm D call. The CDR3 is made up of 13 amino acids. Germline-derived CDR1 and CDR2 are MNHNS and SASEGT. Between the trimmed V and J ends, which lost 3 bases and 1 base, there was a span of 6 bases.

This clonotype was counted ten times or more. This chain uses TRBV7-9 with TRBJ2-5, with a weak D call TRBD2 (6 bases). The germline V gene has CDR1 SEHNR and CDR2 FQNEAQ (reference sequence). This CDR3 comprises 15 residues. The V and J ends lost 11 bases and 4 bases respectively, with 23 bases between them. CDR3 protein: CALTGGVGELETQYF. CDR3 in DNA: TGTGCCCTCACCGGGGGAGTAGGCGAGCTAGAGACCCAGTACTTC.

This chain joins TRBV5-6 and TRBJ2-2, with a possible D match to TRBD2 (5 bases). Per germline, CDR1 SGHDT and CDR2 YYEEEE. The ends were cut back, 1 base at V and 1 base at J, with 8 bases in the middle. This CDR3 contains 15 residues. The CDR3 DNA reads as TGTGCCAGCAGCTTGAGGACTCAGAACACCGGGGAGCTGTTTTTT. Translating gives CASSLRTQNTGELFF.

This clonotype has a count of ten or more. This chain connects TRBV12-3 or TRBV12-4 to TRBJ1-1; 9 bases are a match to TRBD1. The CDR3 is 13 residues long. J was trimmed by 11 bases and V by 6 bases; bases with no gene match: 10. The CDR3 DNA reads as TGTGCCAGCAGGGGTCCCGGGACAGGGCTCGCTTTCTTT. Encoded protein: CASRGPGTGLAFF.

This clonotype turned up a few times. This chain joins TRBV10-3 and TRBJ2-1; 10 positions match TRBD2. Germline loops: CDR1 ENHRY, CDR2 SYGVKD. V shed 4 bases and J 6 bases; nucleotides not matched to a gene: 0. The CDR3 length is 13 residues. The CDR3 bases are TGTGCCATCAGTGGACTAGCGGGCAATGAGCAGTTCTTC. This encodes CAISGLAGNEQFF.

In its sample, this clonotype was seen many times. The J gene is TRBJ1-2, the V gene TRBV10-3; 7 bases agree with TRBD1. With 8 bases clipped from V and 4 bases from J, the junction kept 10 bases outside the gene matches. Germline V gives CDR1 ENHRY, CDR2 SYGVKD. The CDR3 totals 14 residues. The CDR3 bases are TGTGCCATCCGTCGACAGGGCCCTTTCTATGGCTACACCTTC. Encoded protein: CAIRRQGPFYGYTF.

The CDR3 nucleotides read TGTGCCGGAGAAGAGCGGGAGGGCCCGGCAGATACGCAGTATTTT. This codes for CAGEEREGPADTQYF. This chain connects TRBV7-9 to TRBJ2-3; 10 bases are shared with TRBD2. V lost 11 bases to trimming and J lost 4 bases; unmatched junction nucleotides: 12. The germline V gene has CDR1 SEHNR and CDR2 FQNEAQ (reference sequence). The CDR3 spans 15 residues.

This clonotype was counted between two and nine times. The chain has TRBV5-8 and TRBJ1-1, with unresolved D. Germline V gene sequence: CDR1 SGHTS, CDR2 YDEGEE. CDR3 size: 14 residues. V was trimmed by 1 base and J by 1 base, leaving 8 bases between them. CDR3 amino acids: CASSLIGGNTEAFF. CDR3 nucleotide sequence: TGTGCCAGCAGCTTGATCGGCGGGAACACTGAAGCTTTCTTT.

This sequence joins TRBV12-3 or TRBV12-4 and TRBJ2-7; 7 bases are shared with TRBD2. This CDR3 has 16 amino acids. With V trimmed by 6 bases and J by 4 bases, 15 bases remained unmatched. CDR3 bases: TGTGCCAGCAGCTTGGCCCCCCTGGGGGGGGGTTACGAGCAGTACTTC. It is translated as CASSLAPLGGGYEQYF.

This clonotype has more than one count but fewer than ten. The chain has TRBV5-5 and TRBJ2-2; 9 bases fit TRBD1. The CDR3 has 18 amino acids. The junction had 12 bases not matched to a gene; V was cut back by 6 bases and J by 0 bases. CDR1 is SGHKS and CDR2 is YYEKEE in the germline V gene (reference sequence). CDR3 loop: CASTKLWTGVANTGELFF. The CDR3 DNA is TGTGCCAGCACCAAACTATGGACAGGGGTGGCGAACACCGGGGAGCTGTTTTTT.

Ten or more counts support this clonotype. The J gene is TRBJ1-1, the V gene TRBV5-1, with D possibly TRBD1 on 6 matching bases. This CDR3 has 14 amino acids. Germline CDR1 SGHRS, CDR2 YFSETQ. Trimming shortened V by 4 bases and J by 1 base, and 11 bases separated the two germline ends. CDR3 loop: CASSLGTSNTEAFF. CDR3 coding DNA: TGCGCCAGCAGCCTCGGGACATCGAACACTGAAGCTTTCTTT. Based on the CDR3 plus reference TRBV5-1 and TRBJ1-1, the full variable domain is KAGVTQTPRYLIKTRGQQVTLSCSPISGHRSVSWYQQTPGQGLQFLFEYFSETQRNKGNFPGRFSGRQFSNSRSEMNVSTLELGDSALYLCASSLGTSNTEAFFGQGTRLTVV.

The rearrangement joins TRBV29-1 to TRBJ1-1; TRBD1 might be the D (5 bases). This CDR3 is built from 12 residues. Germline CDR1 SQVTM, CDR2 ANQGSEA. V dropped 8 bases and J dropped 0 bases, with 10 bases sitting between them. This CDR3 reads CSSPGMNTEAFF. The CDR3 bases are TGCAGCTCACCAGGGATGAACACTGAAGCTTTCTTT.

The chain couples TRBV15 to TRBJ1-6, with 9 bases matching TRBD1. CDR1 LNHNV and CDR2 YYDKDF come from the germline V gene (reference sequence). CDR3 length: 16 amino acids. V lost 5 bases, J lost 9 bases, and 11 bases stayed unmatched. The CDR3 reads CATSAQGDRDGSPLHF. The CDR3 DNA sequence: TGTGCCACCAGCGCGCAGGGGGACAGGGACGGTTCACCCCTCCACTTT.

The CDR3 region has the DNA TGTGCCATAAAACCCGGGACAGAGCAAGTTTACCAATCCAGCGGGAAAAACTACGAGCAGTACTTC. This translates into CAIKPGTEQVYQSSGKNYEQYF. The chain uses TRBV10-3 and TRBJ2-7; either TRBD1 or TRBD2 may fit D (7 bases each). The CDR3 is 22 residues long. V dropped 9 bases and J dropped 3 bases, with 42 bases sitting between them. Germline values: CDR1 ENHRY, CDR2 SYGVKD.

This clonotype was seen at least ten times. The chain joins TRBV20-1 to TRBJ2-5, with a possible D match to TRBD2 (6 bases). The V gene's germline CDR1 is DFQATT and CDR2 SNEGSKA (reference sequence). The CDR3 totals 12 residues. V was pared by 3 bases and J by 2 bases, with 7 bases between. CDR3 sequence: CSARDYQETQYF. The CDR3 bases are TGCAGTGCTAGGGACTATCAAGAGACCCAGTACTTC.

The table lists this clonotype with a few counts. The CDR3 DNA reads as TGTGCCAGCAGCGTAGAAGCGGGGGGGCCCGGGGAGCTGTTTTTT. It is translated as CASSVEAGGPGELFF. The chain links TRBV9 to TRBJ2-2, with 10 bases lining up with TRBD2. The CDR3 sequence is 15 residues long. V shed 0 bases, J shed 6 bases, and the junction held 2 bases outside the gene matches. Germline V CDR1 and CDR2: SGDLS, YYNGEE.

V usage is TRBV7-9 and J usage is TRBJ2-7; D call uncertain. The CDR3 totals 15 residues. Looked up from germline, CDR1 is SEHNR and CDR2 is FQNEAQ (reference sequence). V gave up 3 bases and J gave up 3 bases, with 15 bases separating them. The CDR3 region has the DNA TGTGCCAGCAGCTTCTCATTGATCCTGAACTACGAGCAGTACTTC. It encodes CASSFSLILNYEQYF.

CDR3 in DNA: TGTGCCAGCGTTGCGGGACTAGCGGGGCTCGCCGCAGAGACCCAGTACTTC. Its translation: CASVAGLAGLAAETQYF. The chain combines TRBV7-9 with TRBJ2-5, with TRBD2 matching over 13 bases. The CDR3 is 17 residues long. Per the germline V gene, CDR1 is SEHNR and CDR2 is FQNEAQ (reference sequence). Trimming took 8 bases from V and 4 from J; bases not matched to a gene: 13.

As concerns this clonotype: A much larger clone lies a single base off, so this may be a read error. This chain joins TRBV7-2 and TRBJ1-2, with TRBD1 matching 8 bases. Germline assignment: CDR1 SGHTA and CDR2 FQGNSA. This CDR3 is 15 amino acids long. The CDR3 DNA follows: TGTGCCAGCAGCTTAGGGACAGGGCCTAACTGTGGCTACACCTTC. It translates to CASSLGTGPNCGYTF.

Concerning this clonotype: This sequence may be a read error, since a much larger clone differs from it by one base. The CDR3 DNA sequence: TGTGCCAGCAGGCCCGGGCAGGTCTATGGCTACACCTTC. Protein sequence: CASRPGQVYGYTF. The V call is TRBV6-6, the J call TRBJ1-2; D gene uncertain. V lost 6 bases and J 4 bases, leaving 12 bases between the germline ends. CDR3 length equals 13 residues. CDR1 is MNHNY and CDR2 is SVGAGI in the germline V gene (reference sequence).

About this clonotype: Relative to the germline gene, one junction end is altered; a read error may explain this. This chain connects TRBV19 to TRBJ1-1, with D possibly TRBD1 on 6 matching bases. This CDR3 contains 13 residues. The germline V gene encodes CDR1 LNHDA and CDR2 SQIVND (reference sequence). CDR3 residues: CATTGSWDTEAFF. The CDR3 nucleotides read TGTGCCACCACAGGGTCATGGGACACTGAAGCCTTCTTT.

The V and J genes are TRBV29-1 and TRBJ2-7; possible D gene TRBD1, 7 bases. Looked up from germline, CDR1 is SQVTM and CDR2 is ANQGSEA. The CDR3 has 12 residues. Trimming took 6 bases from V and 8 from J, leaving 17 bases between them. The CDR3 sequence: CSVTQGGNKQYF. The CDR3 DNA reads TGCAGCGTAACCCAGGGGGGCAACAAGCAGTACTTC.

Ten or more counts support this clonotype. The gene calls are TRBV9 and TRBJ1-1; D gene ambiguous. Trimming removed 0 bases at V and 4 bases at J, with 10 bases between. The CDR3 runs to 14 residues. Germline loops: CDR1 SGDLS, CDR2 YYNGEE. The CDR3 sequence: CASSVGGLGTEAFF. The CDR3 DNA reads TGTGCCAGCAGCGTAGGAGGGTTGGGCACTGAAGCTTTCTTT.

This clonotype was recorded many times. The V and J genes are TRBV2 and TRBJ2-5; the D gene is possibly TRBD1 (6 bases). V lost 6 bases, J lost 3 bases, and 11 bases lay in between. The CDR3 loop spans 13 amino acids. The V gene's germline CDR1 is SNHLY and CDR2 FYNNEI. As DNA, the CDR3 is TGTGCCAGCAGCAGGGGAAGGGAAGAGACCCAGTACTTC. This encodes CASSRGREETQYF.

As concerns this clonotype: A much bigger clone sits one base away, suggesting this may be a read error. This sequence joins TRBV7-3 and TRBJ2-5; D is perhaps TRBD2 (6 bases). V lost 3 bases, J lost 7 bases, and 18 bases lay in between. Germline lookup yields CDR1 SGHTA and CDR2 FQGTGA. There are 15 residues in the CDR3. The CDR3 nucleotides are TGTGCCAGCAGCTTGGATATGGAGGGATGGGGGACCCAGTACTTC. It yields the protein CASSLDMEGWGTQYF.

V is TRBV7-1 and J is TRBJ1-2, with 9 bases aligning to TRBD1. TRBV7-1 carries the ORF label, with uncertain function. The J segment lost 12 bases and the V segment lost 3 bases, leaving 14 bases of the junction unmatched. This CDR3 region has 15 residues. The CDR3 reads CASSSHDRGAGTNTF. CDR3 DNA sequence: TGTGCCAGCAGCTCTCACGACAGGGGGGCCGGGACAAACACCTTC.